The 19 T cell receptor beta chains below were found in one sample sequenced in a study of T cells in Graves' hyperthyroidism and ophthalmopathy. Amplification targeted TCR beta CDR3 regions from RNA transcripts. The TCR CDR3 was amplified in a first-round RT-PCR using the HTBI primer set. TCRdb used MiXCR to reprocess the multiplex PCR reads, holding one entry per CDR3 protein. The table records more than 50,000 distinct CDR3 sequences, roughly 58% of them present only once. The sample was blood. The receptors were sampled from an older woman with Graves' ophthalmopathy.

In its sample, this clonotype is medium-sized. The chain employs TRBV20-1 and TRBJ2-7; D ambiguous. The CDR3 consists of 12 residues. Trimming took off 0 bases at V and 1 base at J, with 4 bases between the two ends. Germline CDR1 reads DFQATT; CDR2 reads SNEGSKA (reference sequence). CDR3 in amino acids: CSARDISYEQYF. In nucleotides, the CDR3 is TGCAGTGCTAGAGACATATCCTACGAGCAGTACTTC.

This clonotype was detected many times. This chain joins TRBV4-2 and TRBJ2-3; 11 positions agree with TRBD2. The V gene's germline CDR1 is LGHNA and CDR2 YNFKEQ. The CDR3 consists of 16 residues. Trimming at V came to 0 bases and at J to 7 bases, leaving 6 bases not matched to a gene. CDR3 region: CASSQETSGRYYTQYF. CDR3 DNA: TGTGCCAGCAGCCAAGAAACTAGCGGGAGATATTATACGCAGTATTTT.

In this sample, this clonotype turned up many times. This sequence joins TRBV5-1 and TRBJ1-3, with 7 bases fitting TRBD1. The CDR3 runs to 15 residues. Unmatched junction bases numbered 5, after V lost 2 bases and J lost 3 bases. Germline assignment: CDR1 SGHRS and CDR2 YFSETQ. The CDR3 DNA sequence: TGCGCCAGCAGCTTCGAAGGGGGCGGTGGAAACACCATATATTTT. Its protein product is CASSFEGGGGNTIYF.

This clonotype was recorded at least ten times. CDR3 in DNA: TGTGCCAGCAGTACCGGGGCAAGAGGGCGCGAGCAGTACTTC. It yields the protein CASSTGARGREQYF. J is TRBJ2-7 and V is TRBV27; either TRBD1 or TRBD2 may fit D (5 bases each). Between the trimmed V and J ends, which lost 5 bases and 6 bases, there was a span of 17 bases. The CDR3 is 14 residues long. Germline V gene lookup returns CDR1 MNHEY and CDR2 SMNVEV (reference sequence).

This chain joins TRBV20-1 and TRBJ1-5, with a tentative D call TRBD1 (6 bases). The CDR3 spans 14 residues. V was shortened by 3 bases and J by 0 bases, with 9 bases between the two germline ends. Germline V lookup: CDR1 DFQATT, CDR2 SNEGSKA (reference sequence). The DNA for the CDR3 is TGCAGTGCTAGGGGACAATATAGCAATCAGCCCCAGCATTTT. Amino acid sequence: CSARGQYSNQPQHF.

The chain combines TRBV20-1 with TRBJ2-3, with 14 nucleotides matching TRBD2. From germline, CDR1 is DFQATT and CDR2 SNEGSKA (reference sequence). The CDR3 has 18 amino acids. The V segment lost 0 bases and the J segment 0 bases; nucleotides outside the gene matches: 5. The DNA of the CDR3 is TGCAGTGCTAGAGATCTAAGACTAGCGGGAGGGAGCACAGATACGCAGTATTTT. Its protein product is CSARDLRLAGGSTDTQYF.

This clonotype was seen repeatedly, ten times or more. V is TRBV2 and J is TRBJ2-3; the D is unclear. This CDR3 spans 14 amino acids. Germline V gene lookup returns CDR1 SNHLY and CDR2 FYNNEI. Trimming left V 4 bases short and J 2 bases short, with 10 bases between. The CDR3 sequence is CASSVRGPTDTQYF. The CDR3 region has the DNA TGTGCCAGCAGTGTTCGTGGCCCCACAGATACGCAGTATTTT.

The chain recombines TRBV2 with TRBJ2-3; the match to TRBD2 covers 9 bases. V lost 0 bases and J lost 8; bases outside the gene matches: 0. CDR1 and CDR2 (germline): SNHLY, FYNNEI. This CDR3 contains 13 residues. CDR3 nucleotide sequence: TGTGCCAGCAGTGAAGCGCGGGGGGGTACGCAGTATTTT. Translated: CASSEARGGTQYF.

On this clonotype: One end of the junction is discordant with germline, which a read error may explain. The V call is TRBV6-1, the J call TRBJ1-2; 8 bases are a match to TRBD1. Germline CDR1 reads MNHNS; CDR2 reads SASEGT. CDR3 size: 15 residues. In DNA, the CDR3 is TGCGCCGGCAGTCCGGACCGGACAGGGAAATATGGCTACACCTTC. As protein: CAGSPDRTGKYGYTF.

CDR3 region: CSALPTSGEQPQHF. In nucleotides, the CDR3 is TGCAGTGCTCTCCCGACTAGCGGGGAACAGCCCCAGCATTTT. The chain employs TRBV20-1 and TRBJ1-5, with unresolved D. Trimming took off 5 bases at V and 7 bases at J, with 18 bases between the two ends. This CDR3 has 14 residues. Per germline, CDR1 DFQATT and CDR2 SNEGSKA (reference sequence).

V gene TRBV7-2 combines with J gene TRBJ1-2, with 9 bases lining up with TRBD1. CDR3 length equals 16 residues. CDR1 SGHTA and CDR2 FQGNSA come from the germline V gene. The ends lost 0 bases at V and 3 bases at J; junction bases unmatched: 5. DNA for the CDR3: TGTGCCAGCAGCTTAGCGACGGGACAGGGTGACTATGGCTACACCTTC. It is translated as CASSLATGQGDYGYTF. The full variable domain, its missing parts supplied by reference TRBV7-2 and TRBJ1-2, is GAGVSQSPSNKVTEKGKDVELRCDPISGHTALYWYRQSLGQGLEFLIYFQGNSAPDKSGLPSDRFSAERTGGSVSTLTIQRTQQEDSAVYLCASSLATGQGDYGYTFGSGTRLTVV.

A note on this clonotype: Since no conserved phenylalanine or tryptophan closes the CDR3, a read error is the likely cause. The DNA is left out, because the CDR3 cannot be placed on it with certainty; the CDR3 is given as TCRdb lists it. V and J are TRBV10-1 and TRBJ2-2; no DNA check was done on the table's D call, TRBD2. CDR1 is WNHNN, CDR2 SYGVQD, per germline (reference sequence). The CDR3 length equals 17 residues, ends included. The chain's CDR3 is CASSFGLAGEEHRGAVV.

Concerning this clonotype itself: A clone one base away is much larger, so this may be a read error. This rearrangement joins TRBV6-5 to TRBJ1-4; D might be TRBD1 (5 bases). The CDR3 consists of 15 residues. CDR1 and CDR2 (germline): MNHEY, SVGAGI. The CDR3 loop reads CASSSGRAANERLFF. The CDR3, as DNA: TGTGCCAGCAGTTCAGGGAGGGCTGCTAATGAAAGACTGTTTTTT.

The chain is built from TRBV11-2 and TRBJ2-7, with D unclear. The length of the CDR3 is 13 residues. Germline V gene data show CDR1 as SGHAT and CDR2 as FQNNGV. Trimming removed 0 bases at V and 4 bases at J, with 7 bases between. This chain's CDR3 is CASSLDREYEQYF. In DNA form, the CDR3 reads TGTGCCAGCAGCTTAGACAGAGAGTACGAGCAGTACTTC.

Ten or more counts support this clonotype. The chain recombines TRBV14 with TRBJ1-1; D gene uncertain. V lost 4 bases, J lost 1 base, and 10 bases lay in between. From germline, CDR1 is SGHDN and CDR2 FVKESK. CDR3 length: 14 amino acids. The CDR3 loop is CASSRLAWNTEAFF. The CDR3, as DNA: TGTGCCAGCAGCCGGCTGGCCTGGAACACTGAAGCTTTCTTT.

Note on this clonotype: The conserved phenylalanine or tryptophan is not found at the CDR3 terminus, so this likely reflects a read error. J is TRBJ2-2 and V is TRBV5-1; no definite D call. CDR1 and CDR2 from the germline V gene are SGHRS and YFSETQ. The CDR3 has 15 residues. The CDR3 protein is CASSLVSENTRELFL. The DNA for the CDR3 is TGCGCCAGCAGCTTGGTCAGCGAGAACACCCGGGAGCTGTTTCTT.

The V gene is TRBV15, the J gene TRBJ2-1; D is undetermined. Per the germline V gene, CDR1 is LNHNV and CDR2 is YYDKDF (reference sequence). V gave up 5 bases and J gave up 8 bases, with 13 bases separating them. The CDR3 is 13 amino acids. CDR3 protein: CATSGDFLYEQFF. The CDR3 nucleotides read TGTGCCACCAGCGGCGACTTCCTTTATGAGCAGTTCTTC.

This chain connects TRBV5-4 to TRBJ2-7; 11 bases are a match to TRBD1. Trimming at V came to 4 bases and at J to 6 bases, leaving 9 bases not matched to a gene. The CDR3 runs to 15 residues. The germline V gene has CDR1 SGHNT and CDR2 YYREEE (reference sequence). The CDR3 sequence is CASSLTGTGGSEQYF. The CDR3 region has the DNA TGTGCCAGCAGCCTAACCGGGACAGGGGGTAGCGAGCAGTACTTC.

This clonotype was counted many times. The chain has TRBV7-3 and TRBJ2-3; D perhaps matches TRBD1 (5 bases). CDR3 length: 14 amino acids. Trimming cost V 0 bases and J 1 base, with 5 bases left between them. The V gene's germline CDR1 is SGHTA and CDR2 FQGTGA. CDR3 nucleotide sequence: TGTGCCAGCAGCTTAACAGGGGGCACAGATACGCAGTATTTT. Its protein is CASSLTGGTDTQYF.